This TCR beta chain derives from a study of blood T cell repertoires in COVID-19. Looking at the study overall: Samples taken during acute and convalescent COVID-19 were collected in the United States, Italy and Spain.

V was shortened by 4 bases and J by 7 bases, with 14 bases between the two germline ends. The CDR3 totals 13 residues. Germline values: CDR1 SQVTM, CDR2 ANQGSEA. The age range of participants was 18 to 89 years, with residence in under 30 US areas. Self-reported history from a screening survey and questionnaire set each donor's cohort. The assay was immunoSEQ multiplex PCR, and TCRdb's table has in-frame clones only and misses some. The sample yields 150,000 to 200,000 clones, 70% to 80% seen once. This receptor was taken from a man aged 55 to 70 who had been exposed to COVID-19. V is TRBV29-1 and J is TRBJ1-5; possibly TRBD1 for D (5 bases). Input material: PBMCs or T cells enriched from blood (not recorded which). Here the CDR3 reads CSVVQGTTQPQHF. As DNA, the CDR3 is TGCAGCGTTGTTCAGGGCACCACCCAGCCCCAGCATTTT.